The 27 T cell receptor beta chains below come from one sample, sequenced in a study of OX40 agonist ivuxolimab in advanced cancers. Library construction relied on the immunoSEQ multiplex PCR assay. TCRdb re-hosts the immuneACCESS table, in-frame sequences only. Its copies lack some clones; in the studies checked, an unresolved V gene accounts for under half of them, and the cause for the rest is not known. This sample comprises some 80,000 clones, roughly 85% of them detected only once. The ten top clones hold more than 0.6% of the sample. This specimen consisted of CD4+ or CD8+ T cells sorted from blood, obtained in a trial of the OX40 agonist ivuxolimab. These receptor sequences come from an adult with an advanced solid tumor such as melanoma, head and neck, liver or kidney cancer.

The V call is TRBV7-9, the J call TRBJ2-1; no clear D. Germline loops: CDR1 SEHNR, CDR2 FQNEAQ (reference sequence). This CDR3 comprises 12 residues. With 5 bases removed from V and 13 bases from J, the gap between germline ends came to 15 bases. The CDR3 loop reads CASSPRVSVQFF. The CDR3 coding sequence is TGTGCCAGCAGCCCACGGGTTTCCGTACAGTTCTTC.

The sample holds one count of this clone. The genes are TRBV5-6 and TRBJ1-1; no clear D gene. Trimming pared 2 bases from V and 3 bases from J, leaving 8 bases between. CDR3 length equals 13 residues. From germline, CDR1 is SGHDT and CDR2 YYEEEE. CDR3 in amino acids: CASSLGGDTEAFF. The CDR3 DNA follows: TGTGCCAGCAGCTTAGGAGGTGACACTGAAGCTTTCTTT.

The chain recombines TRBV11-2 with TRBJ1-6, with D perhaps matching TRBD1 (5 bases). The CDR3 length is 15 residues. The germline gives CDR1 SGHAT, CDR2 FQNNGV. Trimming left V 5 bases short and J 7 bases short, with 15 bases between. CDR3 in amino acids: CASSPNRQPNSPLHF. The DNA of the CDR3 is TGTGCCAGCAGCCCAAATCGACAGCCCAATTCACCCCTCCACTTT.

This sequence joins TRBV11-2 and TRBJ2-5, with D possibly being TRBD1 (5 bases). The CDR3 contains 16 residues. The germline gives CDR1 SGHAT, CDR2 FQNNGV. V lost 4 bases, J lost 1 base, and 16 bases lay in between. The CDR3 DNA reads as TGTGCCAGCAGCTACCAGGGCGGACCCCCCCAAGAGACCCAGTACTTC. This translates into CASSYQGGPPQETQYF.

This chain links TRBV6-5 with TRBJ2-1; no clear D gene. This CDR3 is 12 amino acids long. Germline V gene lookup returns CDR1 MNHEY and CDR2 SVGAGI. V lost 9 bases and J lost 0, with 6 bases in between. This CDR3 is CASLSSYNEQFF. The CDR3 nucleotides are TGTGCCAGTCTTAGCTCCTACAATGAGCAGTTCTTC.

This clone appeared a single time. The genes are TRBV18 and TRBJ1-2; TRBD1 matches 7 bases. Germline CDR1 and CDR2: KGHSH and LQKENI. V dropped 2 bases and J dropped 4; count of bases not matched to a gene: 7. This CDR3 contains 15 residues. The CDR3 DNA reads TGTGCCAGCTCACCAATCAGCCGGGACAGCTATGGCTACACCTTC. It codes for CASSPISRDSYGYTF.

This clone was counted a single time. The chain uses TRBV6-5 and TRBJ1-5, with D hard to call. V was clipped by 5 bases and J by 5 bases, with 16 bases between them. The CDR3 totals 15 residues. CDR1 MNHEY and CDR2 SVGAGI come from the germline V gene. CDR3 amino acids: CASSPLEGYYQPQHF. The CDR3 nucleotides read TGTGCCAGCAGTCCACTTGAAGGGTATTATCAGCCCCAGCATTTT.

The gene calls are TRBV30 and TRBJ2-5; no clear D gene. The length of the CDR3 is 12 residues. Germline V lookup: CDR1 GTSNPN, CDR2 SVGIG (reference sequence). V was shortened by 5 bases and J by 4 bases, with 11 bases between the two germline ends. The CDR3 DNA is TGTGCCTGGGGCCTCCCGCGAGAGACCCAGTACTTC. It is translated as CAWGLPRETQYF.

The chain combines TRBV7-3 with TRBJ1-3, with unresolved D. The CDR3 loop spans 14 amino acids. V was clipped by 5 bases and J by 0 bases, with 8 bases between them. The germline CDR1 and CDR2 sequences are SGHTA and FQGTGA. In nucleotides, the CDR3 is TGTGCCAGCAGCCCCGGAAACTCTGGAAACACCATATATTTT. Its protein product is CASSPGNSGNTIYF. Looking up the rest from reference TRBV7-3 and TRBJ1-3 gives the full variable domain: GAGVSQTPSNKVTEKGKYVELRCDPISGHTALYWYRQSLGQGPEFLIYFQGTGAADDSGLPNDRFFAVRPEGSVSTLKIQRTERGDSAVYLCASSPGNSGNTIYFGEGSWLTVV.

V and J are TRBV2 and TRBJ2-7; no definite D call. V was shortened by 1 base and J by 5 bases, with 6 bases between the two germline ends. Germline V CDR1 and CDR2: SNHLY, FYNNEI. The CDR3 length is 12 residues. The CDR3 nucleotides read TGTGCCAGCAGTGAAGGGTGGGACGAGCAGTACTTC. Translation: CASSEGWDEQYF.

This chain connects TRBV19 to TRBJ2-1; TRBD2 matches at 9 bases. The V segment lost 1 base and the J segment 2 bases; nucleotides outside the gene matches: 3. Germline V gene lookup returns CDR1 LNHDA and CDR2 SQIVND (reference sequence). The CDR3 sequence is 16 residues long. The CDR3 coding sequence is TGTGCCAGTAGTATAGCCGGCGGGGGGGCCTACAATGAGCAGTTCTTC. Its protein is CASSIAGGGAYNEQFF.

V and J are TRBV19 and TRBJ2-3, with D possibly being TRBD2 (5 bases). Germline loops: CDR1 LNHDA, CDR2 SQIVND (reference sequence). The length of the CDR3 is 16 residues. V lost 5 bases, J lost 4 bases, and 19 bases lay in between. The CDR3 spells CASSLQRSSSPDTQYF. CDR3 sequence (DNA): TGTGCCAGTAGTCTACAACGGTCCTCTAGCCCAGATACGCAGTATTTT. The entire variable domain, with the rest obtained from reference TRBV19 and TRBJ2-3, is as follows: DGGITQSPKYLFRKEGQNVTLSCEQNLNHDAMYWYRQDPGQGLRLIYYSQIVNDFQKGDIAEGYSVSREKKESFPLTVTSAQKNPTAFYLCASSLQRSSSPDTQYFGPGTRLTVL.

The chain links TRBV18 to TRBJ2-7; 10 bases map to TRBD1. This CDR3 is built from 14 residues. The germline gives CDR1 KGHSH, CDR2 LQKENI. After removal of 3 bases from V and 4 bases from J, the junction contained 3 bases not matched to a gene. CDR3 protein: CASSPGQGSYEQYF. In DNA form, the CDR3 reads TGTGCCAGCTCACCGGGACAGGGGTCATACGAGCAGTACTTC.

The V and J genes are TRBV30 and TRBJ2-2; TRBD1 is a possible D gene (6 bases). This CDR3 has 13 residues. Looked up from germline, CDR1 is GTSNPN and CDR2 is SVGIG (reference sequence). V shed 0 bases and J shed 7 bases, with 9 bases lying between them. The CDR3 region has the DNA TGTGCCTGGAGTGTAGGGGGAAGCGGGGAGCTGTTTTTT. The encoded protein is CAWSVGGSGELFF.

This clone was seen just once. CDR3 loop: CASSPRDSQNQPQHF. CDR3 coding DNA: TGTGCCAGTAGTCCGCGGGACTCACAGAATCAGCCCCAGCATTTT. The V call is TRBV19, the J call TRBJ1-5; D may be TRBD1 (5 bases). The CDR3 spans 15 residues. The germline CDR1 and CDR2 sequences are LNHDA and SQIVND (reference sequence). V lost 5 bases to trimming and J lost 4 bases, with 15 bases between them. The complete variable domain, with remaining parts taken from reference TRBV19 and TRBJ1-5, reads DGGITQSPKYLFRKEGQNVTLSCEQNLNHDAMYWYRQDPGQGLRLIYYSQIVNDFQKGDIAEGYSVSREKKESFPLTVTSAQKNPTAFYLCASSPRDSQNQPQHFGDGTRLSIL.

This chain connects TRBV7-2 to TRBJ2-2; 7 bases map to TRBD2. This CDR3 comprises 16 residues. V was pared by 1 base and J by 3 bases, with 5 bases of the junction left unmatched. The V gene's germline CDR1 is SGHTA and CDR2 FQGNSA. CDR3 sequence reads: CASSLVGGGDTGELFF. Here the CDR3 DNA reads TGTGCCAGCAGCTTAGTGGGCGGGGGTGACACCGGGGAGCTGTTTTTT.

This clone was recorded once. The rearrangement uses TRBV7-9 and TRBJ1-2; the D gene is possibly TRBD1 (6 bases). Trimming cost V 8 bases and J 5 bases, with 15 bases left between them. Per the germline V gene, CDR1 is SEHNR and CDR2 is FQNEAQ (reference sequence). This CDR3 is 13 amino acids long. Written as DNA, the CDR3 is TGTGCCAGCCGCCGTGGGACATCTTATGGCTACACCTTC. Residues: CASRRGTSYGYTF.

This sequence joins TRBV27 and TRBJ1-6; D remains ambiguous. The germline V gene encodes CDR1 MNHEY and CDR2 SMNVEV (reference sequence). The CDR3 contains 17 residues. The germline V and J ends were trimmed by 0 bases and 4 bases, with 13 bases remaining between them. The CDR3 nucleotides read TGTGCCAGCAGTTTATCCTCTCGAACGGGTTATAATTCACCCCTCCACTTT. It encodes CASSLSSRTGYNSPLHF.

The gene calls are TRBV27 and TRBJ2-5; unclear D gene. Trimming removed 3 bases from V and 0 bases from J, with 11 bases in between. Germline CDR1 is MNHEY and CDR2 is SMNVEV (reference sequence). This CDR3 has 15 amino acids. Here the CDR3 reads CASSFRAKYQETQYF. CDR3 coding DNA: TGTGCCAGCAGTTTCCGAGCCAAGTACCAAGAGACCCAGTACTTC.

This clone was observed once. This chain links TRBV7-8 with TRBJ1-2; possible D gene TRBD1, 5 bases. Trimming removed 1 base from V and 8 bases from J, with 14 bases in between. The CDR3 has 14 residues. CDR1 is SGHVS, CDR2 FQNEAQ, per germline. CDR3 residues: CASSLEWQGFGYTF. The CDR3 DNA reads TGTGCCAGCAGCTTAGAGTGGCAGGGTTTCGGCTACACCTTC.

The J gene is TRBJ2-2, the V gene TRBV10-3; weak D call: TRBD2 (6 bases). V lost 4 bases and J lost 2, with 11 bases in between. The CDR3 is 15 residues long. In germline, CDR1 is ENHRY, CDR2 SYGVKD. CDR3: CAISGRSGNTGELFF. The CDR3 nucleotides read TGTGCCATCAGTGGTCGTAGCGGAAACACCGGGGAGCTGTTTTTT.

This clone was picked up one time. This chain connects TRBV5-5 to TRBJ1-1, with D unresolved. Germline V gene data show CDR1 as SGHKS and CDR2 as YYEKEE (reference sequence). Trimming took 0 bases from V and 8 from J, leaving 17 bases between them. The CDR3 totals 15 residues. The CDR3 loop reads CASSLEVLRRPEAFF. The CDR3 bases are TGTGCCAGCAGCTTGGAGGTCCTCAGAAGACCCGAAGCTTTCTTT.

V gene TRBV7-2 combines with J gene TRBJ2-2; tentatively, D is TRBD2 (6 bases). The CDR3 consists of 16 residues. CDR1 is SGHTA and CDR2 is FQGNSA in the germline V gene. Between the trimmed V and J ends, which lost 0 bases and 1 base, there was a span of 9 bases. CDR3 coding DNA: TGTGCCAGCAGCTTAGCGCGGCGGGGGAACACCGGGGAGCTGTTTTTT. Translating gives CASSLARRGNTGELFF.

Turning to this clone: Distinct nucleotide sequences in the sample also encode this CDR3. V and J are TRBV28 and TRBJ2-7; D ambiguous. Germline CDR1 and CDR2: MDHEN and SYDVKM. The germline V and J ends were trimmed by 4 bases and 2 bases, with 3 bases remaining between them. The CDR3 is 11 amino acids. As DNA, the CDR3 is TGTGCCAGCAGTTCAGCCTACGAGCAGTACTTC. Amino acids: CASSSAYEQYF. Full variable domain (missing parts from reference TRBV28 and TRBJ2-7): DVKVTQSSRYLVKRTGEKVFLECVQDMDHENMFWYRQDPGLGLRLIYFSYDVKMKEKGDIPEGYSVSREKKERFSLILESASTNQTSMYLCASSSAYEQYFGPGTRLTVT.

V gene TRBV6-5 combines with J gene TRBJ1-1; D is uncertain. The germline gives CDR1 MNHEY, CDR2 SVGAGI. Between the trimmed V and J ends, which lost 4 bases and 0 bases, there was a span of 6 bases. This CDR3 contains 13 residues. The DNA of the CDR3 is TGTGCCAGCAGTTTTCAGTTGAACACTGAAGCTTTCTTT. This gives the protein CASSFQLNTEAFF.

This clone showed up just a few times. The CDR3 nucleotides are TGCAGCGTTTATCAGGCCCGGACCAAAAATGGCTACACCTTC. Translation: CSVYQARTKNGYTF. The rearrangement joins TRBV29-1 to TRBJ1-2; D unclear. The CDR3 loop spans 14 amino acids. V was shortened by 5 bases and J by 6 bases, with 19 bases between the two germline ends. From germline, CDR1 is SQVTM and CDR2 ANQGSEA.

This chain joins TRBV18 and TRBJ2-6; D gene ambiguous. The CDR3 covers 17 residues. Trimming pared 3 bases from V and 0 bases from J, leaving 12 bases between. CDR1 is KGHSH and CDR2 is LQKENI in the germline V gene. CDR3 in amino acids: CASSPAVRSSGANVLTF. DNA of the CDR3: TGTGCCAGCTCACCTGCGGTACGAAGCTCTGGGGCCAACGTCCTGACTTTC.